These 12 T cell receptor beta chains originate from one sample sequenced in a study of cytomegalovirus exposure and HLA in healthy donors. 60 Vbeta and 13 Jbeta primers were used in PCR. The assay was immunoSEQ multiplex PCR, and TCRdb's table has in-frame clones only and misses some. The sample holds about 120,000 clones; 70% to 80% are singletons and the top ten take 4.5% to 5%. Sequencing input: PBMCs. The receptors come from a man in his fifties or sixties in good health and CMV-seropositive.

This clone was seen more than once but under ten times. This chain joins TRBV6-1 and TRBJ1-4; D is possibly TRBD1 (5 bases). Trimming pared 0 bases from V and 0 bases from J, leaving 8 bases between. Germline CDR1 and CDR2: MNHNS and SASEGT. This CDR3 comprises 16 residues. The CDR3 DNA reads TGTGCCAGCAGTGAAGCGCTAGGGGCAACTAATGAAAAACTGTTTTTT. Translated, it gives CASSEALGATNEKLFF.

This chain links TRBV4-1 with TRBJ2-7; 14 nucleotides agree with TRBD2. V trimming: 3 bases; J trimming: 7 bases; junction bases outside the gene matches: 5. The CDR3 length is 15 residues. Germline lookup yields CDR1 MGHRA and CDR2 YSYEKL. CDR3 loop: CASSQGLAGDGEQYF. The CDR3 nucleotides read TGCGCCAGCAGCCAGGGACTAGCGGGAGATGGAGAGCAGTACTTC.

The chain has TRBV10-1 and TRBJ2-7; D is undetermined. Germline V gives CDR1 WNHNN, CDR2 SYGVQD (reference sequence). Trimming took 4 bases from V and 3 from J, leaving 16 bases between them. The CDR3 runs 15 residues. CDR3 sequence reads: CASSAYRQVFYEQYF. CDR3 nucleotides: TGCGCCAGCAGTGCGTACCGGCAGGTCTTCTACGAGCAGTACTTC.

The chain joins TRBV19 to TRBJ1-1; no definite D call. Germline-derived CDR1 and CDR2 are LNHDA and SQIVND (reference sequence). The length of the CDR3 is 13 residues. Trimming shortened V by 5 bases and J by 6 bases, and 13 bases separated the two germline ends. The DNA for the CDR3 is TGTGCCAGTAGTTCCGAGGAGGGTGCTGAAGCTTTCTTT. This codes for CASSSEEGAEAFF.

In its sample, this clone was seen a few times. The chain recombines TRBV19 with TRBJ2-3; 8 positions match TRBD1. Per the germline V gene, CDR1 is LNHDA and CDR2 is SQIVND (reference sequence). The ends lost 5 bases at V and 4 bases at J; junction bases unmatched: 5. The CDR3 runs 14 residues. This CDR3 is CASSRQGAADTQYF. The CDR3 nucleotides read TGTGCCAGTAGTCGGCAGGGGGCTGCAGATACGCAGTATTTT. The variable domain in full, completed from reference TRBV19 and TRBJ2-3, reads DGGITQSPKYLFRKEGQNVTLSCEQNLNHDAMYWYRQDPGQGLRLIYYSQIVNDFQKGDIAEGYSVSREKKESFPLTVTSAQKNPTAFYLCASSRQGAADTQYFGPGTRLTVL.

The rearrangement uses TRBV20-1 and TRBJ2-5; D remains unclear. This CDR3 has 11 amino acids. The V gene's germline CDR1 is DFQATT and CDR2 SNEGSKA (reference sequence). V lost 4 bases and J 4 bases, leaving 7 bases between the germline ends. The CDR3 nucleotides are TGCAGTGCTACCCAGGTAGAGACCCAGTACTTC. It yields the protein CSATQVETQYF.

The V call is TRBV11-2, the J call TRBJ2-1; 11 nucleotides match TRBD2. V was pared by 7 bases and J by 5 bases, with 4 bases of the junction left unmatched. This CDR3 is 14 amino acids long. The germline CDR1 and CDR2 sequences are SGHAT and FQNNGV. The CDR3 spells CASKLAGVNNEQFF. CDR3 DNA sequence: TGTGCCAGCAAACTAGCGGGAGTCAACAATGAGCAGTTCTTC.

This clone was counted only a few times. CDR3 coding DNA: TGCGCCAGCAGCTCCACCGGACAGGGACTCACAGATACGCAGTATTTT. It is translated as CASSSTGQGLTDTQYF. The genes are TRBV5-1 and TRBJ2-3; 8 positions agree with TRBD1. Trimming cost V 3 bases and J 2 bases; bases outside gene matches: 8. The CDR3 spans 16 residues. Germline V gene lookup returns CDR1 SGHRS and CDR2 YFSETQ.

The chain recombines TRBV5-1 with TRBJ1-1; maybe TRBD1 (5 bases). Germline V gene data show CDR1 as SGHRS and CDR2 as YFSETQ. The CDR3 runs 14 residues. Deletions cut 4 bases from V and 4 bases from J, with 14 bases between. CDR3: CASSAPGVGTEAFF. The DNA for the CDR3 is TGCGCCAGCAGCGCCCCGGGGGTGGGCACTGAAGCTTTCTTT. Full variable domain (remainder filled in from reference TRBV5-1 and TRBJ1-1): KAGVTQTPRYLIKTRGQQVTLSCSPISGHRSVSWYQQTPGQGLQFLFEYFSETQRNKGNFPGRFSGRQFSNSRSEMNVSTLELGDSALYLCASSAPGVGTEAFFGQGTRLTVV.

This chain connects TRBV6-5 to TRBJ1-5, with no clear D. V was pared by 4 bases and J by 5 bases, with 6 bases between. CDR1 is MNHEY and CDR2 is SVGAGI in the germline V gene. This CDR3 comprises 12 residues. The CDR3 DNA sequence: TGTGCCAGCAGTTCCTATCATCAGCCCCAGCATTTT. Its protein product is CASSSYHQPQHF.

This chain joins TRBV14 and TRBJ1-5, with 7 bases lining up with TRBD1. Looked up from germline, CDR1 is SGHDN and CDR2 is FVKESK. This CDR3 region has 15 residues. V dropped 5 bases and J dropped 3; count of bases not matched to a gene: 7. The CDR3 loop reads CASSSRTGFNQPQHF. The CDR3 coding sequence is TGTGCCAGCAGCTCGCGGACAGGCTTCAATCAGCCCCAGCATTTT.

This chain joins TRBV7-2 and TRBJ1-2, with TRBD1 matching 7 bases. This CDR3 contains 12 residues. Germline CDR1 and CDR2: SGHTA and FQGNSA. Trimming at V came to 7 bases and at J to 4 bases, leaving 3 bases not matched to a gene. CDR3 protein: CASTNRGYGYTF. Here the CDR3 DNA reads TGTGCCAGCACCAACAGGGGCTATGGCTACACCTTC.